This entry lists 13 T cell receptor beta chains sequenced from one sample in a study of blood T cell repertoires in COVID-19. Sequenced by immunoSEQ multiplex PCR; TCRdb stores in-frame clones only, minus some. This sample has over 150,000 clones, with roughly 78% found just once. Material: peripheral blood. The receptors shown here come from a man older than 75 with acute or convalescent COVID-19.

The CDR3 loop reads CASSFAGDYEQYF. CDR3 bases: TGCGCCAGCAGCTTTGCGGGGGACTACGAGCAGTACTTC. V gene TRBV5-1 combines with J gene TRBJ2-7; 7 bases agree with TRBD2. CDR1 is SGHRS, CDR2 YFSETQ, per germline. The CDR3 loop spans 13 amino acids. V dropped 2 bases and J dropped 3; count of bases not matched to a gene: 2.

This chain connects TRBV7-3 to TRBJ1-3; 7 bases align to TRBD1. V was clipped by 2 bases and J by 8 bases; unmatched bases: 6. This CDR3 comprises 14 residues. Germline CDR1 SGHTA, CDR2 FQGTGA. The CDR3 nucleotides are TGTGCCAGCAGCTTACAACAGGGGAGTGACACCATATATTTT. This sequence encodes CASSLQQGSDTIYF.

The chain joins TRBV29-1 to TRBJ1-2, with D unresolved. CDR3 length: 12 residues. Trimming removed 6 bases at V and 0 bases at J, with 8 bases between. Looked up from germline, CDR1 is SQVTM and CDR2 is ANQGSEA. CDR3 region: CSVGETNYGYTF. The CDR3 DNA sequence: TGCAGCGTGGGAGAAACTAACTATGGCTACACCTTC.

The chain employs TRBV10-3 and TRBJ1-2; 7 nucleotides line up with TRBD1. V lost 2 bases and J lost 7; bases outside the gene matches: 10. The germline V gene encodes CDR1 ENHRY and CDR2 SYGVKD. The CDR3 extends over 15 amino acids. Here the CDR3 reads CAISEAQGQQRGYTF. CDR3 coding DNA: TGTGCCATCAGTGAGGCGCAGGGACAGCAACGTGGCTACACCTTC.

This sequence joins TRBV4-2 and TRBJ1-1, with unresolved D. Trimming pared 1 base from V and 0 bases from J, leaving 12 bases between. CDR1 and CDR2 (germline): LGHNA, YNFKEQ. The CDR3 has 16 residues. The CDR3 sequence is CASSQGTTAMNTEAFF. The CDR3 coding sequence is TGTGCCAGCAGCCAAGGTACCACTGCCATGAACACTGAAGCTTTCTTT.

The V gene is TRBV6-5, the J gene TRBJ2-1, with unresolved D. Looked up from germline, CDR1 is MNHEY and CDR2 is SVGAGI. The CDR3 runs 14 residues. The germline V and J ends were trimmed by 6 bases and 5 bases, with 14 bases remaining between them. CDR3 sequence reads: CASSRPRGDNEQFF. The CDR3 coding sequence is TGTGCCAGCAGCCGCCCCCGTGGAGACAATGAGCAGTTCTTC.

The chain joins TRBV27 to TRBJ2-3; possibly TRBD1 for D (6 bases). This CDR3 contains 16 residues. V was pared by 5 bases and J by 2 bases, with 17 bases between. Germline assignment: CDR1 MNHEY and CDR2 SMNVEV (reference sequence). The CDR3 here is CASSPTDRIATDTQYF. CDR3 sequence (DNA): TGTGCCAGCAGTCCTACCGACAGGATAGCCACAGATACGCAGTATTTT.

The chain carries TRBV29-1 and TRBJ2-2; 8 bases are shared with TRBD1. Germline assignment: CDR1 SQVTM and CDR2 ANQGSEA. The CDR3 consists of 13 residues. Trimming at V came to 6 bases and at J to 7 bases, leaving 7 bases not matched to a gene. The CDR3 nucleotides read TGCAGCGTCTTGCAGGGGGCGGGCGGGGAGCTGTTTTTT. It encodes CSVLQGAGGELFF.

A remark on this clone: Other nucleotide sequences from this sample produce the same CDR3. This rearrangement joins TRBV6-5 to TRBJ1-5, with 10 positions matching TRBD1. V trimming: 2 bases; J trimming: 4 bases; junction bases outside the gene matches: 2. Germline V lookup: CDR1 MNHEY, CDR2 SVGAGI. This CDR3 is built from 15 residues. CDR3 DNA sequence: TGTGCCAGCAGTTACGGACAGGGGGGGAATCAGCCCCAGCATTTT. This sequence encodes CASSYGQGGNQPQHF.

The CDR3 coding sequence is TGTGCCAGCAGCTTAGTTGCAGGGAAGGGCAATCAGCCCCAGCATTTT. This sequence encodes CASSLVAGKGNQPQHF. The rearrangement joins TRBV7-2 to TRBJ1-5; D is perhaps TRBD1 (5 bases). The CDR3 length is 16 residues. Between the trimmed V and J ends, which lost 1 base and 2 bases, there was a span of 12 bases. From germline, CDR1 is SGHTA and CDR2 FQGNSA. Variable domain in full (rest from reference TRBV7-2 and TRBJ1-5): GAGVSQSPSNKVTEKGKDVELRCDPISGHTALYWYRQSLGQGLEFLIYFQGNSAPDKSGLPSDRFSAERTGGSVSTLTIQRTQQEDSAVYLCASSLVAGKGNQPQHFGDGTRLSIL.

The J gene is TRBJ1-6, the V gene TRBV14, with 8 bases identical to TRBD1. CDR1 is SGHDN, CDR2 FVKESK, per germline. This CDR3 is built from 15 residues. Trimming at V came to 5 bases and at J to 7 bases, leaving 7 bases not matched to a gene. CDR3 protein: CASSLRQGFNSPLHF. CDR3 nucleotide sequence: TGTGCCAGCAGCTTGAGACAGGGGTTCAATTCACCCCTCCACTTT.

The CDR3, as DNA: TGCGCCAGCAGCCAAGGGGCAGGGCTGACCCAGCATTTT. Translated: CASSQGAGLTQHF. V gene TRBV4-1 combines with J gene TRBJ1-5; TRBD1 might be the D (5 bases). Germline V gives CDR1 MGHRA, CDR2 YSYEKL. V shed 1 base and J shed 11 bases, with 12 bases lying between them. The CDR3 spans 13 residues.

The chain has TRBV10-2 and TRBJ1-5; 12 bases agree with TRBD1. V shed 5 bases and J 4 bases; nucleotides not matched to a gene: 6. Germline CDR1 WSHSY, CDR2 SAAADI. CDR3 length: 16 amino acids. In DNA, the CDR3 is TGCGCCAGCAGTCCGGGACAGGGGGCGGAAAATCAGCCCCAGCATTTT. Translating it yields CASSPGQGAENQPQHF.